These T cell receptor beta chains were read from a single sample in a study of blood T cell repertoires in COVID-19. TCRdb's table, derived via immunoSEQ multiplex PCR, lists solely in-frame clones and lacks some. This table has roughly 230,000 clones, 82% appearing once. Specimen: PBMCs or T cells enriched from blood (not recorded which). These receptors were collected from a woman aged 60 to 75 who had recovered from COVID-19. Each CDR3 is given with its conserved first and last residue. The D gene is left open where the match is weak. The size field is filled for only some rows; it gives once, few, many or a size class.

V	size	D	J	CDR3	DNA
TRBV3-1/TRBV3-2	-	TRBD1	TRBJ2-7	CASSPGTVFYEQYF	TGTGCCAGCAGCCCCGGGACAGTTTTCTACGAGCAGTACTTC
TRBV4-3	-	TRBD2	TRBJ2-1	CASSPGTSGDLSYNEQFF	TGCGCCAGCAGCCCCGGGACTAGCGGGGACCTCTCCTACAATGAGCAGTTCTTC
TRBV2	-	TRBD1	TRBJ1-1	CAITGAPNTEAFF	TGTGCCATAACAGGGGCCCCGAACACTGAAGCTTTCTTT
TRBV3-1/TRBV3-2	-	-	TRBJ1-1	CASSPPGNTEAFF	TGTGCCAGCAGCCCGCCAGGAAACACTGAAGCTTTCTTT
TRBV19	-	TRBD1	TRBJ1-2	CASLRPPGQNYGYTF	TGTGCCAGCCTCCGGCCCCCGGGACAGAACTATGGCTACACCTTC
TRBV7-6	-	TRBD2	TRBJ2-3	CASSFRTSGSVTDTQYF	TGTGCCAGCAGCTTCCGGACTAGCGGGAGTGTCACAGATACGCAGTATTTT
TRBV20-1	-	-	TRBJ1-2	CSAPSYGYTF	TGCAGTGCCCCGTCCTATGGCTACACCTTC
TRBV12-5	-	TRBD1	TRBJ1-2	CASAPEGTGLYGYTF	TGTGCTAGTGCCCCCGAGGGGACAGGGCTCTATGGCTACACCTTC
TRBV7-2	-	-	TRBJ2-3	CASSLVRGDTQYF	TGTGCCAGCAGCTTAGTGAGAGGAGATACGCAGTATTTT
TRBV27	-	TRBD1	TRBJ1-1	CASSLRQGRNTEAFF	TGTGCCAGCAGTCTCCGACAGGGTCGGAACACTGAAGCTTTCTTT
TRBV6-5	-	-	TRBJ1-6	CAYRVDNSPLHF	TGCGCTTACAGGGTGGACAATTCACCCCTCCACTTT
TRBV7-2	-	-	TRBJ1-4	CASSLAGWGGEKLFF	TGTGCCAGCAGCTTAGCAGGGTGGGGCGGTGAAAAACTGTTTTTT
TRBV6-5	-	TRBD1	TRBJ1-5	CASGQGPGSNQPQHF	TGTGCCAGTGGACAGGGGCCTGGTAGCAATCAGCCCCAGCATTTT
TRBV24-1	-	TRBD1	TRBJ1-4	CATSDWDSNEKLFF	TGTGCCACCAGTGACTGGGACAGTAATGAAAAACTGTTTTTT
TRBV7-2	-	-	TRBJ1-2	CASSLERDYGYTF	TGTGCCAGCAGCTTAGAGAGGGATTATGGCTACACCTTC
TRBV5-5	-	-	TRBJ1-5	CASSLYSGGSQPQHF	TGTGCCAGCAGCCTATACAGCGGGGGCTCTCAGCCCCAGCATTTT
TRBV5-1	-	TRBD1	TRBJ1-2	CASRLGQAPEAFTF	TGCGCCAGCAGACTTGGACAGGCTCCCGAAGCTTTCACCTTC
TRBV7-2	-	-	TRBJ1-3	CASSTRDREVARNTIYF	TGTGCCAGCAGCACGCGGGACCGGGAAGTCGCGCGGAACACCATATATTTT
TRBV6-5	-	-	TRBJ2-2	CASRIYMSTGELFF	TGTGCCAGCAGGATCTATATGAGCACCGGGGAGCTGTTTTTT
TRBV12-3/TRBV12-4	once	TRBD1	TRBJ1-1	CASTSRGLAEAFF	TGTGCCAGCACCTCCAGGGGGCTCGCTGAAGCTTTCTTT
TRBV6-2/TRBV6-3	-	-	TRBJ1-2	CASSYSLGASYGYTF	TGTGCCAGCAGTTACTCGTTGGGGGCCTCCTATGGCTACACCTTC
TRBV30	-	-	TRBJ1-1	CAWSVLGPAEAFF	TGTGCCTGGAGTGTACTAGGCCCGGCTGAAGCTTTCTTT
TRBV10-3	-	TRBD1	TRBJ1-2	CAISESKGQGGGYTF	TGTGCCATCAGTGAGTCGAAGGGACAGGGAGGGGGCTACACCTTC
TRBV24-1	-	TRBD1	TRBJ1-2	CATRPVLIPGQGSGYGYTF	TGTGCCACCAGACCTGTACTCATCCCGGGACAGGGGTCGGGCTATGGCTACACCTTC
TRBV11-2	-	-	TRBJ2-7	CASSPSSRSYEQYF	TGTGCCAGCAGCCCGAGCAGCAGGTCCTACGAGCAGTACTTC
TRBV5-1	-	TRBD2	TRBJ2-3	CASNQRGGTPDTQYF	TGCGCCAGCAATCAGCGGGGGGGCACCCCAGATACGCAGTATTTT
TRBV29-1	-	TRBD2	TRBJ2-1	CSVETGDSGSLGRNEQFF	TGCAGCGTTGAGACGGGAGATAGCGGGAGTTTGGGTAGAAATGAGCAGTTCTTC
TRBV7-2	-	TRBD1	TRBJ1-2	CASSDQTGGINYGYTF	TGTGCCAGCAGCGACCAGACAGGGGGCATCAACTATGGCTACACCTTC
TRBV5-1	-	-	TRBJ2-1	CASSLSGRIDEQFF	TGCGCCAGCAGCTTGTCCGGCAGGATCGATGAGCAGTTCTTC
TRBV19	-	-	TRBJ2-3	CASSIGRDASTDTQYF	TGTGCCAGTAGTATAGGCCGGGATGCTAGCACAGATACGCAGTATTTT
TRBV10-3	-	-	TRBJ1-2	CATKQGAYGYTF	TGTGCCACCAAACAGGGAGCCTATGGCTACACCTTC
TRBV9	-	-	TRBJ1-4	CASSVTSLEKLFF	TGTGCCAGCAGCGTAACCTCCCTGGAGAAACTGTTTTTT
TRBV7-2	-	TRBD1	TRBJ2-7	CASSSQGQTYEQYF	TGTGCCAGCAGCTCGCAGGGACAGACCTACGAGCAGTACTTC
TRBV11-3	-	TRBD1	TRBJ2-6	CASSPGTGSTGANVLTF	TGTGCCAGCAGCCCCGGGACAGGGAGTACTGGGGCCAACGTCCTGACTTTC
TRBV6-2/TRBV6-3	-	TRBD1	TRBJ1-1	CASSYRGGRQGRTEAFF	TGTGCCAGCAGTTACAGAGGGGGCCGACAGGGGAGAACTGAAGCTTTCTTT
TRBV29-1	-	TRBD2	TRBJ2-3	CSVEGLSTDTQYF	TGCAGCGTTGAGGGACTATCCACAGATACGCAGTATTTT
TRBV18	few	TRBD2	TRBJ2-1	CASSLLAGWDNEQFF	TGTGCCAGCTCACTGTTAGCGGGATGGGACAATGAGCAGTTCTTC
TRBV29-1	-	-	TRBJ1-1	CAALGTEAFF	TGCGCGGCACTGGGCACTGAAGCTTTCTTT
TRBV7-3	-	-	TRBJ1-6	CASSLQGGDSPLHF	TGTGCCAGCAGCTTACAGGGAGGGGATTCACCCCTCCACTTT
TRBV10-3	-	-	TRBJ1-6	CAISESRNYNSPLHF	TGTGCCATCAGTGAGTCCAGGAATTATAATTCACCCCTCCACTTT
TRBV12-3/TRBV12-4	-	-	TRBJ2-5	CASSLLDLETQYF	TGTGCCAGCAGTTTACTAGATCTGGAGACCCAGTACTTC
TRBV19	-	-	TRBJ1-5	CASSSDRNSNQPQHF	TGTGCCAGTAGTTCCGACAGAAATAGCAATCAGCCCCAGCATTTT
TRBV7-9	-	TRBD2	TRBJ2-7	CASSSGTSGRFYEQYF	TGTGCCAGCAGCTCCGGGACTAGCGGGAGATTCTACGAGCAGTACTTC
TRBV7-2	-	TRBD1	TRBJ1-2	CASSLGDRGHGYTF	TGTGCCAGCAGCTTAGGGGACAGGGGCCATGGCTACACCTTC
TRBV7-2	-	TRBD2	TRBJ2-7	CASSLLAVSYEQYF	TGTGCCAGCAGCCTACTAGCGGTCTCCTACGAGCAGTACTTC
TRBV12-3/TRBV12-4	-	-	TRBJ1-1	CASSFEGSTEAFF	TGTGCCAGCAGTTTTGAGGGTAGCACTGAAGCTTTCTTT
TRBV5-6	-	-	TRBJ2-2	CASSLDVRVNTGELFF	TGTGCCAGCAGCTTGGACGTCAGGGTGAACACCGGGGAGCTGTTTTTT
TRBV7-7	-	-	TRBJ1-1	CASSLESGNTEAFF	TGTGCCAGCAGCTTAGAGTCCGGGAACACTGAAGCTTTCTTT
TRBV5-1	few	-	TRBJ2-2	CASSLLGDSNTGELFF	TGCGCCAGCAGCTTGTTAGGGGACTCGAACACCGGGGAGCTGTTTTTT
TRBV5-1	-	TRBD2	TRBJ2-1	CASRTGLAGAYEQFF	TGCGCCAGCAGAACGGGACTAGCGGGGGCGTATGAGCAGTTCTTC
TRBV19	-	TRBD1	TRBJ2-1	CASSIVAGGKNEQFF	TGTGCCAGTAGTATAGTAGCAGGGGGCAAGAATGAGCAGTTCTTC
TRBV15	-	-	TRBJ2-7	CATSRGLRSEQYF	TGTGCCACCAGCAGGGGTCTTCGGAGCGAGCAGTACTTC
TRBV27	-	-	TRBJ2-2	CASSLMGRSNTGELFF	TGTGCCAGCAGTTTAATGGGGCGCTCAAACACCGGGGAGCTGTTTTTT
TRBV7-9	-	-	TRBJ1-1	CASSLESGEAFF	TGTGCCAGCAGCTTAGAGTCAGGCGAAGCTTTCTTT
TRBV5-1	many	-	TRBJ2-5	CASSLDYGGVQETQYF	TGCGCCAGCAGCTTGGATTACGGGGGAGTCCAAGAGACCCAGTACTTC
TRBV6-5	-	-	TRBJ1-6	CASTYGGYNSPLHF	TGTGCCAGCACCTACGGAGGTTATAATTCACCCCTCCACTTT
TRBV23-1	-	-	TRBJ1-1	CASSPERTAKNTEAFF	TGCGCCAGCAGTCCAGAGCGGACAGCCAAGAACACTGAAGCTTTCTTT
TRBV5-8	few	TRBD2	TRBJ2-2	CASSQRAGWLTGELFF	TGTGCCAGCAGCCAGCGAGCGGGGTGGCTCACCGGGGAGCTGTTTTTT
TRBV5-1	-	TRBD1	TRBJ1-6	CASSLTGTGDSPLHF	TGCGCCAGCAGCCTAACCGGGACAGGGGATTCACCCCTTCACTTT
TRBV5-1	-	TRBD1	TRBJ1-2	CARSGGTGGEGYTF	TGCGCCCGCAGCGGGGGGACAGGGGGCGAAGGCTACACCTTC